A selection of T cell receptor beta chains follows, all from one sample in a study of regulatory T cells in long-lasting Graves disease. Each CDR3 protein gets one entry after TCRdb re-called the multiplex PCR reads with MiXCR. Here the sample spans about 460,000 distinct CDR3 sequences, 14% being singletons. This sample also belongs to another study, concerning T cells in Graves' hyperthyroidism and ophthalmopathy.

The input for sequencing was peripheral blood mononuclear cells (PBMCs), taken at new diagnosis, from a patient treated with antithyroid drugs. The receptors shown here come from a woman aged 50 to 60 with Graves disease. Each CDR3 is given with its conserved first and last residue. Each record gives: J gene, clone size, D gene, V gene, CDR3 protein, CDR3 DNA. D genes are given only for firm matches. Clone size is shown for a subset of rows, as once, few, many or a class of expanded clone.

TRBJ2-3 | many | . | TRBV13 | CASSSPLGWRENTDTQYF | TGTGCCAGCAGCTCACCCCTTGGTTGGCGAGAGAACACAGATACGCAGTATTTT
TRBJ2-1 | few | TRBD2 | TRBV6-1 | CASSTPLGTSETTNEQFF | TGTGCCAGCAGTACCCCGCTCGGGACTAGCGAAACGACCAATGAGCAGTTCTTC
TRBJ1-4 | few | TRBD1 | TRBV9 | CASSAGTANEKLFF | TGTGCCAGCAGCGCCGGGACAGCAAATGAAAAACTGTTTTTT
TRBJ2-7 | many | . | TRBV28 | CASGLFSYEQYF | TGTGCCAGTGGACTATTCTCCTACGAGCAGTACTTC
TRBJ1-1 | many | . | TRBV30 | CAWTPGHYNTEAFF | TGTGCCTGGACCCCGGGACACTACAACACTGAAGCTTTCTTT
TRBJ1-1 | . | . | TRBV6-2/TRBV6-3 | CASSYLGQNTEAFF | TGTGCCAGCAGTTACTTGGGGCAGAACACTGAAGCTTTCTTT
TRBJ2-1 | . | TRBD2 | TRBV12-3/TRBV12-4 | CASSLGESGRPNEQFF | TGTGCCAGCAGTTTGGGGGAAAGCGGGAGGCCGAATGAGCAGTTCTTC
TRBJ2-7 | many | . | TRBV11-2 | CASSLTADYEQYF | TGTGCCAGCAGCTTGACAGCCGACTACGAGCAGTACTTC
TRBJ1-2 | few | . | TRBV4-1 | CASSQDRILLGAYGYTF | TGCGCCAGCAGCCAAGATCGTATACTCCTGGGAGCCTATGGCTACACCTTC
TRBJ1-5 | . | . | TRBV6-5 | CASSYTGLDQPQHF | TGTGCCAGCAGTTACACAGGGTTGGATCAGCCCCAGCATTTT
TRBJ2-1 | few | TRBD2 | TRBV11-3 | CASSPLLAGGPGEQFF | TGTGCCAGCAGCCCCCTTTTAGCGGGAGGGCCGGGTGAGCAGTTCTTC
TRBJ2-2 | few | TRBD2 | TRBV4-1 | CASSPESLAGYTGELFF | TGCGCCAGCAGCCCGGAGTCTCTAGCGGGTTACACCGGGGAGCTGTTTTTT
TRBJ2-3 | few | TRBD2 | TRBV20-1 | CSASPVLAGADTQYF | TGCAGTGCTTCCCCGGTCCTAGCGGGAGCAGATACGCAGTATTTT
TRBJ2-7 | few | . | TRBV18 | CASSPDGLSYEQYF | TGTGCCAGCTCACCAGACGGCCTCTCCTACGAGCAGTACTTC
TRBJ2-1 | once | . | TRBV30 | CAWRGGPYNEQFF | TGTGCCTGGAGGGGGGGCCCCTACAATGAGCAGTTCTTC
TRBJ2-2 | few | . | TRBV19 | CASSSHQLGTGELFF | TGTGCCAGTAGTTCACACCAACTGGGTACCGGGGAGCTGTTTTTT
TRBJ1-2 | . | . | TRBV12-3/TRBV12-4 | CASSLVTGHGYTF | TGTGCCAGCAGTTTAGTCACAGGGCACGGCTACACCTTC
TRBJ2-3 | many | . | TRBV18 | CASSPESGSTQYF | TGTGCCAGCTCACCAGAAAGTGGGTCTACGCAGTATTTT
TRBJ2-7 | many | TRBD2 | TRBV27 | CASSLAASSYEQYF | TGTGCCAGCAGCCTAGCGGCTAGCTCCTACGAGCAGTACTTC
TRBJ2-1 | few | . | TRBV11-3 | CASSLSTVYNEQFF | TGTGCCAGCAGCTTATCTACCGTTTACAATGAGCAGTTCTTC
TRBJ1-1 | few | . | TRBV9 | CASSVGITTEAFF | TGTGCCAGCAGCGTAGGTATCACCACAGAAGCTTTCTTT
TRBJ2-2 | few | TRBD1 | TRBV6-1 | CASSINTGDGNTGELFF | TGTGCCAGCAGTATTAATACAGGGGACGGGAACACCGGGGAGCTGTTTTTT
TRBJ2-1 | few | TRBD2 | TRBV6-1 | CASSHLRLAEASYNEQFF | TGTGCCAGCAGTCACCTTAGACTAGCGGAAGCATCCTACAATGAGCAGTTCTTC
TRBJ2-1 | many | . | TRBV2 | CASSPYTAVEEQFF | TGTGCCAGCAGTCCCTATACTGCAGTGGAGGAGCAGTTCTTC
TRBJ2-2 | . | TRBD1 | TRBV5-8 | CARRTGGRQNTGELFF | TGTGCCAGGAGGACAGGGGGACGACAGAACACCGGGGAGCTGTTTTTT
TRBJ2-7 | many | TRBD1 | TRBV6-1 | CASSERTGEQYF | TGTGCCAGCAGTGAACGGACAGGCGAGCAGTACTTC
TRBJ2-3 | many | TRBD1 | TRBV5-1 | CASSLTGQGFTDTQYF | TGCGCCAGCAGCTTGACGGGACAGGGGTTCACAGATACGCAGTATTTT